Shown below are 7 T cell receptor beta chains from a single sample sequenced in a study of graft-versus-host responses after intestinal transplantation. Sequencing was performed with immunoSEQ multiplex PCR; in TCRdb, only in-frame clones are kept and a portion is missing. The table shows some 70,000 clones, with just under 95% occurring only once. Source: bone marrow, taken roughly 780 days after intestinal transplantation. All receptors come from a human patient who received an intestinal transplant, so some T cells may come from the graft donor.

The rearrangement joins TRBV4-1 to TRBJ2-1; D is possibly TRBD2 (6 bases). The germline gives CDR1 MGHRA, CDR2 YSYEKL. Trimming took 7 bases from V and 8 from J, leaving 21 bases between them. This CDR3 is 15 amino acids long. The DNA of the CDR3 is TGCGCCAGCACCCCGCGGGACCTCCCTGGATATGAGCAGTTCTTC. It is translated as CASTPRDLPGYEQFF.

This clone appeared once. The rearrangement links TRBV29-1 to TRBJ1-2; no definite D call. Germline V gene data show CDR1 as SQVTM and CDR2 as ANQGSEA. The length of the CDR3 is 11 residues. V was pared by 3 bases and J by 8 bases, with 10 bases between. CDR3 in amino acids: CSVEQPRGYTF. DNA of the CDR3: TGCAGCGTTGAGCAGCCACGGGGCTACACCTTC.

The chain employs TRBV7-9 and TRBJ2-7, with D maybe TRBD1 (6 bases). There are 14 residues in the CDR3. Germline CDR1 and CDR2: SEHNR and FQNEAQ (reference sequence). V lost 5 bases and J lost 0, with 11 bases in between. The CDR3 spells CASSHRQASYEQYF. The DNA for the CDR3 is TGTGCCAGCAGCCACCGACAGGCCTCCTACGAGCAGTACTTC. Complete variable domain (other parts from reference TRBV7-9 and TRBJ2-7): DTGVSQNPRHKITKRGQNVTFRCDPISEHNRLYWYRQTLGQGPEFLTYFQNEAQLEKSRLLSDRFSAERPKGSFSTLEIQRTEQGDSAMYLCASSHRQASYEQYFGPGTRLTVT.

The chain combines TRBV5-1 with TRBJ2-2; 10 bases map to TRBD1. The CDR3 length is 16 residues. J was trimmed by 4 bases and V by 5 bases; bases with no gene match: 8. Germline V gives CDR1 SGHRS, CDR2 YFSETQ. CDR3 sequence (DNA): TGCGCCAGCAGTCGGAGACAGGGGGCAGGCACCGGGGAGCTGTTTTTT. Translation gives CASSRRQGAGTGELFF.

Written as DNA, the CDR3 is TGTGCCTGGAGTGCGGGACAGGGGGTAGGGGAGCTGTTTTTT. It specifies CAWSAGQGVGELFF. The rearrangement links TRBV30 to TRBJ2-2; 11 bases line up with TRBD1. The V segment lost 1 base and the J segment 8 bases; nucleotides outside the gene matches: 3. CDR3 length: 14 residues. Germline V gene sequence: CDR1 GTSNPN, CDR2 SVGIG (reference sequence).

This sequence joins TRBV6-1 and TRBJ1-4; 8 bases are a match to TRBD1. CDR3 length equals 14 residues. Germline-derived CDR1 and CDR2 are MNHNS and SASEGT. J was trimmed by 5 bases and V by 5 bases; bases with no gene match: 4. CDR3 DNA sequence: TGTGCCAGCAGTCCGGACAGGGCCAATGAAAAACTGTTTTTT. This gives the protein CASSPDRANEKLFF.

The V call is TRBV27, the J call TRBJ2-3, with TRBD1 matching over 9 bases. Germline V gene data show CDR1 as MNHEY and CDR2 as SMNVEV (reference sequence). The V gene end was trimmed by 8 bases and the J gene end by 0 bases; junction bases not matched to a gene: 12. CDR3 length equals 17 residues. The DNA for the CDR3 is TGTGCCAGCCGAAGTCTAGACAGGGGGTCTAGCACAGATACGCAGTATTTT. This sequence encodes CASRSLDRGSSTDTQYF.